This T cell receptor beta chain appears in the sequencing data of a study of glioma-infiltrating T cells after dendritic cell vaccination. Study-wide context: Treatment, given 2003 to 2012, was autologous tumor lysate-pulsed dendritic cell vaccination. The vaccine used monocyte-derived dendritic cells pulsed overnight with autologous tumor lysate.

The immunoSEQ assay amplified TCRB CDR3 from up to about 2 ug DNA. Method: immunoSEQ multiplex PCR; TCRdb's copy keeps in-frame clones and lacks some. The table has roughly 80,000 clones, roughly 91% seen once. The time point here: after dendritic cell vaccination, including at tumor progression/relapse. Trimming removed 6 bases at V and 0 bases at J, with 12 bases between. CDR1 is SGDLS and CDR2 is YYNGEE in the germline V gene. This CDR3 comprises 15 residues. This chain joins TRBV9 and TRBJ2-2, with D perhaps matching TRBD1 (5 bases). Sequenced material: blood, taken after dendritic cell vaccination. This sequence originates from a human donor with glioblastoma. CDR3 in amino acids: CASTFGHSNTGELFF. The CDR3 nucleotides are TGTGCCAGCACTTTCGGACACTCGAACACCGGGGAGCTGTTTTTT.